The T cell receptor beta chain described here comes from a study of cytomegalovirus exposure and HLA in healthy donors (dated by TCRdb to 2016 to 2017). For the study in its entirety: An earlier analysis of some 600 of the donors reported over 250 Gb of sequence data and 117 million unique TCR beta sequences obtained from approximately 180 million T cells. About 330 gigabases of sequencing data and 75 million to 85 million unique TCR sequences made up an early release that covered approximately 650 HLA-typed donors. Of the approximately 400 genotyped donors, approximately 83% fell in the genetic ancestry cluster associated with self-reported Caucasian donors. The aim of the study was to test whether cataloging public T cell receptors could identify signatures of past pathogen exposure. The study used immunosequencing to profile the T cell repertoires of approximately 650 subjects and linked those repertoires to cytomegalovirus serostatus. Along with the approximately 700-subject first cohort, a separate validation cohort of over a hundred different subjects was used. High-throughput TCR immunosequencing, statistical association of individual TCRs with disease status, and machine learning were combined to predict cytomegalovirus infection status. In a later analysis, previously published TCR beta repertoires from about 640 donors were re-analyzed and high-resolution HLA genotyping was added so that TCR occurrence patterns could be studied. Rather than using new phenotypic data, the later analysis identified candidate immune exposures from TCR beta sequences and from how often those sequences occurred across donors. An earlier analysis of approximately 630 of the donors applied high-throughput TCR beta sequencing to assess whether each TCR beta V gene segment acted as functional or pseudogenic. Donor age, sex, ethnicity and CMV serostatus were compiled alongside the repertoire data. In a later genetic analysis, genome-wide SNP genotypes for about 55% of the roughly 700 donors were used, and that subset was treated as a discovery cohort. Every discovery cohort repertoire had been produced on one sequencing platform. HLA typing included class I and class II loci at four-digit resolution. Typing coverage differed by locus: A, B, C, DRB1 and DQB1 were typed in roughly 620-630 donors, DQA1 in about 500, DPA1 in around 610, and DPB1 in roughly 470. Four to six DR-DQ haplotypes were handled as single units for association and clustering, since linkage in the cohort was strong. Among 398 genotyped donors of the cohort, an average of around 240,000 unique TCR beta nucleotide sequences were sequenced per donor, 15% to 20% of them non-productive. The study at large found these results: Some IMGT-functional V segments, including TRBV6-2 and TRBV6-3, could not be distinguished by the 87-base-pair reads and were therefore excluded. For the cohort, immune exposure information was limited to CMV serostatus. Because HLA typing was missing for some donors at each locus, association tests included only the typed subset. Because counts were too low, about 15 rarely observed V segments, including chromosome 9 orphons, were left out of the earlier analysis of some 640 of the donors. In a later genetic analysis, a missense DCLRE1C variant was associated with V-gene and J-gene trimming of TCR beta chains, and the association was replicated in an independent cohort. The authors suggested that the approach could potentially be generalized to other disease states and immunological phenotypes. In the study, approximately 150 TCR beta chains were listed as associated with cytomegalovirus. Several of the top co-occurrence clusters appeared to be linked to parvovirus B19, influenza, CMV and Epstein-Barr virus, according to a later analysis. Presence/absence analyses assumed roughly uniform sequencing depth across donors, an assumption that may not hold. In a later analysis, HLA-associated TCR beta chains showed more clonal expansion and lower generation probabilities than non-associated chains that were equally common. The cohort was sequenced for TCR beta chains only, and without alpha or paired-chain data the features that could be detected were limited. Correlated functional status among segregating V segments might be attributable to linkage disequilibrium, but an unknown experimental factor could not be ruled out. In an earlier analysis of 500 to 650 of the donors, most TCR beta V segments appeared in productive rearrangements about 90% or about 30% of the time, broadly matching IMGT annotations. The sequencing pipeline was judged likely to have produced a cluster of highly shared sequence variants as a technical artifact. Most CMV-associated TCR beta chains appeared to be HLA-restricted in a later analysis, and the HLA associations seemed to be driven largely by CMV exposure. A few of the identified cytomegalovirus-associated TCR beta chains were confirmed in vitro to be specific for cytomegalovirus antigens. A later analysis found that TCR association rates varied across HLA loci, with DRB1 alleles showing the most associated TCRs and HLA-C alleles the fewest. A further reported finding was that TCR beta sequences accurately predicted the HLA-A and HLA-B alleles for most subjects in the first cohort. Compared with the 666-donor mean, donors in an Asian-associated ancestry cluster had fewer N-insertions in productive TCRs, according to a later genetic analysis. When HLA alleles, especially DR and DQ, strongly co-occurred, TCR associations were difficult to assign to individual alleles. Across donors, most TCR sequences were observed very rarely, whereas some public TCRs were present in many individuals. The classifier was reported to diagnose cytomegalovirus status with high specificity and sensitivity in both the original and validation cohorts. In a later analysis, over 15,000 TCR beta sequences were associated with specific HLA alleles at a false discovery rate of 0.05.

The library relied on the immunoSEQ multiplex PCR assay. For the multiplex PCR, a mixture combining 60 forward primers for TCR Vbeta segments and 13 reverse primers for TCR Jbeta segments was used. The CDR3 region of rearranged TCR beta genes was amplified from genomic DNA with a multiplex PCR assay. The amplified TCR beta libraries were sequenced on the Illumina HiSeq System as 87-base-pair reads. The authors processed their data as follows. Across the 600 to 700 repertoires, a later analysis counted around 80 million unique TCR beta chains, some 11 million of which were shared by at least two donors. To remove PCR and sequencing errors, raw reads were error-corrected and collapsed into unique sequences using a nearest-neighbor algorithm that merged closely related sequences. To assign V, D and J gene segments, CDR3 sequences were aligned to IMGT reference sequences. For a sequence to be retained, at least a six-nucleotide match to both a V gene segment and a J gene segment was required. A rearrangement counted as productive if the CDR3 had no stop codons and remained in frame with V and J, and every other rearrangement counted as non-productive. Following IMGT convention, CDR3 was defined as the stretch from the second conserved V-encoded cysteine to the conserved J-encoded phenylalanine. The earlier analysis of about 610 of the donors excluded any sequence lacking an unambiguous match to a single V gene segment. In an earlier analysis of approximately 560 of the donors, a V segment was called functional when productive rearrangements were above 56.7%, and segregating when the standard deviation between donors exceeded 5%. A statistical classification framework was built to diagnose cytomegalovirus status from the catalog of TCR beta chain sequences. A later analysis assigned V and J genes by comparing TCR nucleotide sequences with IMGT/GENE-DB human TR gene sequences. The TCRdist pipeline was used in a later analysis to assign CDR3 sequences and most-parsimonious VDJ recombination scenarios. In a later analysis, each TCR beta chain was defined by its CDR3 amino acid sequence together with its V-gene family, and reads without a unique V-gene family were excluded. To address suspected cross-contamination and a sequencing artifact, a later analysis removed around 590 highly shared, low-generation-probability nucleotide sequences. In a later analysis, a clonal expansion index for each public chain was calculated from normalized within-repertoire ranks of inferred template counts. In a later analysis, generation probabilities were computed using a VDJ recombination model fitted to out-of-frame rearrangements, and the results were checked against IGoR. A later analysis scored TCR-TCR, TCR-HLA and TCR-CMV co-occurrence with hypergeometric tests, applying a repertoire-size bias correction to TCR pairs. In a later analysis, false discovery rates were estimated by permuting HLA or CMV assignments 20 times. In a later analysis, co-occurring TCRs were grouped with DBSCAN, and TCRdist sequence similarity was added when clustering was performed within HLA-allele-positive subsets. For co-occurrence clustering, repertoires with fewer than 30,000 or more than 120,000 public chains were excluded, along with about five repertoires with anomalous nucleotide sharing. TCRdb took over this immuneACCESS table, retaining in-frame rearrangements with V and J assigned. Such tables are incomplete; in checked studies, under half of the missing clones stem from an unresolved V gene, and the remainder is unexplained. V and J calls and clone size are given by that table; D and trimming were obtained from the DNA. This sample comprises about 140,000 clones, 70% of them detected only once. The ten largest clones capture 2.1% of the sample.

This clone was observed a few times. What this receptor recognizes is not known. The record has no base qualities; no much larger clone is one base away. This CDR3 is also generated by other DNA sequences in the sample. The V and J ends are trimmed by 11 bases and 7 bases, leaving 15 bases between them. Taken from cysteine to phenylalanine, the CDR3 has 12 residues. Only the CDR3 DNA is retained, 36 bases long and in frame from the first base. CDR1 MNHEY and CDR2 SVGAGI were looked up in the germline V gene. The cohort was made up of 500 to 800 healthy bone marrow donors. At the time of sampling, every cohort member was nominally healthy, though immune exposures that went unrecorded were likely present. The donor tested CMV seropositive, placing the donor among the roughly 300 seropositive members of the cohort. A peripheral blood sample was collected from each donor, and TCR beta sequencing was performed on peripheral blood mononuclear cells. The Qiagen DNeasy Blood Extraction Kit was used to extract genomic DNA from the blood cell samples.

The TCR originated in a woman aged 55-70 years in good health and CMV-seropositive. The rearrangement joined TRBV6-5 to TRBJ2-1; the best D guess is TRBD2, with 5 bases matching. Sequences were obtained from PBMCs. The CDR3 reads as follows: CASSRGGNEQFF. The DNA is as follows: TGTGCCTCTTCTAGAGGCGGGAATGAGCAGTTCTTC.